The 31 T cell receptor beta chains given below trace back to one sample, sequenced in a study of regulatory T cells in long-lasting Graves disease (dated by TCRdb to the early 2020s). Libraries were made using multiplex PCR. The reads were generated on an Illumina HiSeq 4000. CDR3 regions were amplified by Arm-PCR with iRepertoire HTBI primers to construct TCR beta libraries. TCRdb itself trimmed the public reads at Q25 with fastp, ran MiXCR and retained productive beta chains. CDR3 protein sequences are deduplicated, and each keeps its most common genes and DNA. A total of 410,000 or so distinct CDR3 sequences appear in this sample, more than 13% of them only once. The ten largest account for around 17% of the sample. The intended sense of this specimen's time point label: newly diagnosed GD, antithyroid drugs for less than 3 months. For both TCR sequencing and RNA sequencing, RNA was extracted from PBMCs in TRIzol.

This sample also belongs to another study, concerning T cells in Graves' hyperthyroidism and ophthalmopathy.

The sequenced sample was peripheral blood mononuclear cells (PBMCs), obtained at new diagnosis, from a patient treated with antithyroid drugs. These receptors came from a woman aged 30 to 39 with Graves disease. Donor details come from another sample of the same person, matched by shared clones.

The sample holds many counts of this clonotype. The chain employs TRBV18 and TRBJ2-7; perhaps TRBD2 as D (6 bases). The CDR3 loop spans 13 amino acids. The germline V gene encodes CDR1 KGHSH and CDR2 LQKENI. Trimming left V 3 bases short and J 5 bases short, with 11 bases between. The chain's CDR3 is CASSPRRVDEQYF. The CDR3, as DNA: TGTGCCAGCTCACCGAGGAGGGTCGACGAGCAGTACTTC. Looking up the rest from reference TRBV18 and TRBJ2-7 gives the full variable domain: NAGVMQNPRHLVRRRGQEARLRCSPMKGHSHVYWYRQLPEEGLKFMVYLQKENIIDESGMPKERFSAEFPKEGPSILRIQQVVRGDSAAYFCASSPRRVDEQYFGPGTRLTVT.

The table lists this clonotype with many counts. The chain combines TRBV5-6 with TRBJ1-4; D uncertain. The V and J ends lost 1 base and 0 bases respectively, with 4 bases between them. CDR3 size: 14 residues. Germline CDR1 reads SGHDT; CDR2 reads YYEEEE. The CDR3, as DNA: TGTGCCAGCAGCTTGAAGACAACTAATGAAAAACTGTTTTTT. Translating gives CASSLKTTNEKLFF.

At least ten counts were recorded for this clonotype. V and J are TRBV24-1 and TRBJ2-7; 7 nucleotides agree with TRBD1. The germline V gene encodes CDR1 KGHDR and CDR2 SFDVKD. V trimming: 3 bases; J trimming: 2 bases; junction bases outside the gene matches: 6. The CDR3 has 15 amino acids. The CDR3 DNA follows: TGTGCCACCAGTGATAGCACAGGGGCTACCTACGAGCAGTACTTC. Translation: CATSDSTGATYEQYF.

There are many counts of this clonotype. This rearrangement joins TRBV7-9 to TRBJ2-3, with no clear D. The CDR3 runs to 12 residues. Germline V lookup: CDR1 SEHNR, CDR2 FQNEAQ (reference sequence). V was pared by 7 bases and J by 2 bases, with 7 bases between. CDR3 protein: CASITVTDTQYF. The CDR3 DNA reads as TGTGCCAGCATTACAGTCACAGATACGCAGTATTTT.

The chain has TRBV5-6 and TRBJ1-4, with D perhaps matching TRBD1 (5 bases). V was trimmed by 4 bases and J by 8 bases, leaving 18 bases between them. The CDR3 is 15 amino acids. Germline-derived CDR1 and CDR2 are SGHDT and YYEEEE. Written as DNA, the CDR3 is TGTGCCAGCAGCACCATTTGGGCAGGGCACGAAAAACTGTTTTTT. Amino acids: CASSTIWAGHEKLFF.

V is TRBV19 and J is TRBJ1-1; D uncertain. The V end was cut by 7 bases, the J end by 4 bases, with 16 bases between. The CDR3 spans 14 residues. Germline CDR1 and CDR2: LNHDA and SQIVND (reference sequence). The CDR3 protein is CASNRRVEGTEAFF. Here the CDR3 DNA reads TGTGCCAGTAACCGAAGGGTAGAGGGCACTGAAGCTTTCTTT.

The chain employs TRBV7-8 and TRBJ1-4; 7 bases align to TRBD1. This CDR3 comprises 18 residues. CDR1 and CDR2 from the germline V gene are SGHVS and FQNEAQ. J gave up 7 bases and V 0 bases, and 14 bases lay outside the gene matches. CDR3 loop: CASSLARGRRPPFEKLFF. CDR3 nucleotides: TGTGCCAGCAGCTTAGCGAGGGGGCGGCGACCCCCTTTTGAAAAACTGTTTTTT.

This clonotype was seen more than once but under ten times. This chain connects TRBV19 to TRBJ1-4, with D maybe TRBD1 (5 bases). Trimming took off 0 bases at V and 7 bases at J, with 12 bases between the two ends. The CDR3 sequence is 15 residues long. Germline CDR1 reads LNHDA; CDR2 reads SQIVND (reference sequence). This CDR3 reads CASSIERGRPEKLFF. The CDR3 DNA reads as TGTGCCAGTAGTATAGAGAGGGGTCGCCCTGAAAAACTGTTTTTT.

This clonotype was observed many times. V and J are TRBV20-1 and TRBJ2-3; D perhaps matches TRBD2 (7 bases). This CDR3 contains 14 residues. Germline CDR1 is DFQATT and CDR2 is SNEGSKA (reference sequence). V was shortened by 2 bases and J by 1 base, with 10 bases between the two germline ends. DNA for the CDR3: TGCAGTGCTAGACGGGGGGCAGGCACAGATACGCAGTATTTT. Its protein is CSARRGAGTDTQYF.

This clonotype came up many times. This chain joins TRBV29-1 and TRBJ2-1, with 12 bases fitting TRBD1. Looked up from germline, CDR1 is SQVTM and CDR2 is ANQGSEA. V lost 7 bases and J lost 0; bases outside the gene matches: 13. The CDR3 sequence is 18 residues long. CDR3 amino acids: CSGKGQGARYGSYNEQFF. The DNA for the CDR3 is TGCAGCGGAAAGGGACAGGGGGCCCGGTATGGCTCCTACAATGAGCAGTTCTTC.

In the case of this clonotype: Given a much more abundant clone one base away, this may be a read error. The chain recombines TRBV3-1 with TRBJ1-3; TRBD1 matches 12 bases. Germline V CDR1 and CDR2: LGHDT, YNNKEL (reference sequence). V shed 5 bases and J 2 bases; nucleotides not matched to a gene: 4. This CDR3 is built from 16 residues. DNA of the CDR3: TGTGCCAGCAGCTTCCGGGACAGGGGGCCTGGAAACACCATATATTTT. It specifies CASSFRDRGPGNTIYF.

This clonotype was found many times. The chain joins TRBV24-1 to TRBJ1-1; D is unclear. The CDR3 extends over 15 amino acids. Germline assignment: CDR1 KGHDR and CDR2 SFDVKD. The V and J ends lost 4 bases and 3 bases respectively, with 14 bases between them. In DNA form, the CDR3 reads TGTGCCACCAGTGACCCTACCAAGGGTTACACTGAAGCTTTCTTT. Its protein is CATSDPTKGYTEAFF.

The V gene is TRBV6-1, the J gene TRBJ2-6; 8 nucleotides line up with TRBD1. Per germline, CDR1 MNHNS and CDR2 SASEGT. The V and J ends lost 5 bases and 1 base, in that order; junction bases with no gene match: 1. The CDR3 consists of 15 residues. This CDR3 is CASSNRGSGANVLTF. The CDR3 DNA follows: TGTGCCAGCAGTAACAGGGGGTCTGGGGCCAACGTCCTGACTTTC.

This sequence joins TRBV4-2 and TRBJ1-5, with a tentative D call TRBD1 (5 bases). CDR3 length: 18 amino acids. V lost 4 bases and J lost 2, with 21 bases in between. CDR1 LGHNA and CDR2 YNFKEQ come from the germline V gene. The CDR3, as DNA: TGTGCCAGCAGCCCCTATGCGGCGGGGGGGAGTCGCAATCAGCCCCAGCATTTT. Translating gives CASSPYAAGGSRNQPQHF.

This clonotype was picked up a small number of times. This sequence joins TRBV5-1 and TRBJ2-1; 7 bases map to TRBD1. Germline CDR1 is SGHRS and CDR2 is YFSETQ. V was pared by 3 bases and J by 7 bases, with 7 bases of the junction left unmatched. This CDR3 comprises 14 residues. Here the CDR3 reads CASSSLTGANEQFF. CDR3 DNA: TGCGCCAGCAGCTCTCTTACAGGGGCTAATGAGCAGTTCTTC.

J is TRBJ2-7 and V is TRBV12-5; TRBD2 matches at 7 bases. Germline CDR1 and CDR2: LGHNT and FRNRAP. CDR3 length: 14 amino acids. Germline trimming cut 1 base from V and 1 base from J; bases unmatched to any gene: 1. The CDR3: CASGLAGLSYEQYF. CDR3 nucleotides: TGTGCTAGTGGTTTGGCGGGACTATCCTACGAGCAGTACTTC.

In this sample, this clonotype turned up a few times. The V call is TRBV15, the J call TRBJ1-4; D gene uncertain. Germline V lookup: CDR1 LNHNV, CDR2 YYDKDF (reference sequence). V dropped 2 bases and J dropped 8 bases, with 9 bases sitting between them. The CDR3 extends over 13 amino acids. The CDR3 DNA is TGTGCCACCAGCAGACCTACTCGGGAAAAACTGTTTTTT. Its translation: CATSRPTREKLFF.

Here the CDR3 reads CASSPPGGGPGEAFF. For the CDR3, the DNA is TGTGCCAGCAGCCCCCCGGGCGGGGGGCCGGGTGAAGCTTTCTTT. This chain connects TRBV5-4 to TRBJ1-1; D is perhaps TRBD1 (6 bases). The V gene lost 4 bases and the J gene lost 7 bases, with 20 bases spanning the gap. Germline assignment: CDR1 SGHNT and CDR2 YYREEE (reference sequence). The CDR3 totals 15 residues.

This clonotype has a handful of counts. Because it lacks the conserved phenylalanine or tryptophan at the end, this CDR3 is likely a read error. The V gene is TRBV12-5, the J gene TRBJ1-1, with TRBD1 identical over 10 bases. Germline V gives CDR1 LGHNT, CDR2 FRNRAP. The CDR3 is 20 residues long. J lost 3 bases, V lost 0 bases, and 16 bases had no gene match. CDR3 protein: CASGLVRAGGQGGAYTEAFL. Written as DNA, the CDR3 is TGTGCTAGTGGTTTGGTACGTGCTGGAGGACAGGGGGGCGCATACACTGAAGCTTTCCTT.

The table lists this clonotype with many counts. The chain links TRBV6-2 or TRBV6-3 to TRBJ2-7; D ambiguous. Germline-derived CDR1 and CDR2 are MNHEY and SVGEGT. The CDR3 loop spans 12 amino acids. Trimming removed 5 bases at V and 4 bases at J, with 9 bases between. The CDR3 is CASSTSRYEQYF. The CDR3, as DNA: TGTGCCAGCAGTACGAGCAGATACGAGCAGTACTTC.

Comments on this clonotype: Possible read error: a much larger clone is one base away. CDR3 region: CASSRDWGWDTEAFF. The CDR3 DNA reads as TGCGCCAGCTCCCGGGATTGGGGCTGGGACACTGAAGCTTTCTTT. This rearrangement joins TRBV5-1 to TRBJ1-1; tentative D call: TRBD1 (5 bases). CDR1 SGHRS and CDR2 YFSETQ come from the germline V gene. The ends were cut back, 7 bases at V and 3 bases at J, with 19 bases in the middle. CDR3 length: 15 amino acids.

This clonotype occurred many times. The V gene is TRBV6-1, the J gene TRBJ2-7; 8 bases are a match to TRBD2. Germline V gene lookup returns CDR1 MNHNS and CDR2 SASEGT. V was pared by 9 bases and J by 1 base, with 8 bases of the junction left unmatched. This CDR3 comprises 14 residues. CDR3 sequence reads: CASESAGGSYEQYF. The CDR3 DNA follows: TGTGCCAGTGAATCCGCGGGAGGTTCCTACGAGCAGTACTTC.

The chain joins TRBV7-6 to TRBJ1-1; 10 bases match TRBD1. This CDR3 is 16 amino acids long. Trimming took 6 bases from V and 1 from J; bases not matched to a gene: 8. Germline CDR1 SGHVS, CDR2 FNYEAQ. This CDR3 reads CASSLPGQGPNTEAFF. Here the CDR3 DNA reads TGTGCCAGCAGTTTGCCGGGACAGGGGCCGAACACTGAAGCTTTCTTT.

CDR3 region: CAWRGTGPNEKLFF. For the CDR3, the DNA is TGTGCCTGGAGAGGGACCGGACCTAATGAAAAACTGTTTTTT. The gene calls are TRBV30 and TRBJ1-4; possibly TRBD1 for D (5 bases). The germline V gene encodes CDR1 GTSNPN and CDR2 SVGIG (reference sequence). The ends were cut back, 3 bases at V and 3 bases at J, with 11 bases in the middle. This CDR3 spans 14 amino acids.

There are many counts of this clonotype. The chain carries TRBV28 and TRBJ2-1; 9 bases match TRBD2. Losses at the gene ends were 6 bases for V and 7 bases for J; bases not matched to a gene: 7. The germline CDR1 and CDR2 sequences are MDHEN and SYDVKM. The CDR3 has 14 amino acids. The CDR3 bases are TGTGCCAGCAGGGCGGGAGGGCCTCTGAATGAGCAGTTCTTC. Encoded protein: CASRAGGPLNEQFF.

This clonotype was seen repeatedly, ten times or more. The rearrangement links TRBV5-8 to TRBJ2-1; TRBD1 aligns across 9 bases. This CDR3 comprises 15 residues. CDR1 SGHTS and CDR2 YDEGEE come from the germline V gene. J gave up 3 bases and V 4 bases, and 5 bases lay outside the gene matches. The CDR3 sequence: CASSVGTGRYNEQFF. The CDR3 DNA reads as TGTGCCAGCAGCGTGGGGACAGGGCGCTACAATGAGCAGTTCTTC.

This clonotype has ten or more counts. This chain's CDR3 is CASSLGQPKIYEQYF. The CDR3, as DNA: TGTGCCAGCAGTTTGGGGCAGCCTAAAATCTACGAGCAGTACTTC. The rearrangement uses TRBV12-3 or TRBV12-4 and TRBJ2-7, with a weak D call TRBD1 (5 bases). CDR3 size: 15 residues. V lost 3 bases, J lost 3 bases, and 15 bases lay in between.

A few counts support this clonotype. V and J are TRBV24-1 and TRBJ2-1, with 8 bases aligning to TRBD2. This CDR3 has 17 amino acids. The germline CDR1 and CDR2 sequences are KGHDR and SFDVKD. V lost 6 bases and J lost 2; bases outside the gene matches: 11. The CDR3 nucleotides are TGTGCCACCAGTCAAGGGGGGACTAGTGGTACCTACAATGAGCAGTTCTTC. Amino acids: CATSQGGTSGTYNEQFF.

The table lists this clonotype with many counts. This rearrangement joins TRBV28 to TRBJ2-4, with a possible D match to TRBD2 (6 bases). From germline, CDR1 is MDHEN and CDR2 SYDVKM. This CDR3 is 16 amino acids long. Trimming pared 6 bases from V and 12 bases from J, leaving 27 bases between. The CDR3 is CASRPGEEPGLPNQYF. The CDR3 DNA reads TGTGCCAGCAGACCTGGGGAGGAGCCGGGACTCCCCAATCAGTACTTC.

The rearrangement uses TRBV19 and TRBJ1-1; D possibly corresponds to TRBD1 (5 bases). The V gene lost 5 bases and the J gene lost 5 bases, with 12 bases spanning the gap. Germline CDR1 is LNHDA and CDR2 is SQIVND (reference sequence). The CDR3 runs 13 residues. In DNA, the CDR3 is TGTGCCAGTAGTCCCAGGGTAGGGACTGAAGCTTTCTTT. Translated: CASSPRVGTEAFF. Supplemented by reference TRBV19 and TRBJ1-1, the full variable domain reads DGGITQSPKYLFRKEGQNVTLSCEQNLNHDAMYWYRQDPGQGLRLIYYSQIVNDFQKGDIAEGYSVSREKKESFPLTVTSAQKNPTAFYLCASSPRVGTEAFFGQGTRLTVV.

The V and J genes are TRBV19 and TRBJ1-2, with TRBD1 as a possible D gene (6 bases). The V gene lost 5 bases and the J gene lost 1 base, with 14 bases spanning the gap. Germline V lookup: CDR1 LNHDA, CDR2 SQIVND (reference sequence). CDR3 length equals 15 residues. The DNA of the CDR3 is TGTGCCAGTAGTCTAAGGACAGCGCATAACTATGGCTACACCTTC. Amino acids: CASSLRTAHNYGYTF.